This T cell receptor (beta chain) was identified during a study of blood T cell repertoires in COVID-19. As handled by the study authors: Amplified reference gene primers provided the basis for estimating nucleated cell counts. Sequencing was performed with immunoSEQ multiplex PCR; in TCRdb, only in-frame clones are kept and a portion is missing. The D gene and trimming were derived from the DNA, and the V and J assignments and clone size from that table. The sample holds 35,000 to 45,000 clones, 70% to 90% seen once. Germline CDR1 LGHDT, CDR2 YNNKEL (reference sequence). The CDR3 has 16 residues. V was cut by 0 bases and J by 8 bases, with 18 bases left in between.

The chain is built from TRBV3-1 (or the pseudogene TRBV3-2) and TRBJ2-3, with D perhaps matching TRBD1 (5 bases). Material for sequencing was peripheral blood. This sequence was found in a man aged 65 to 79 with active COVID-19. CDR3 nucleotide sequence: TGTGCCAGCAGCCAAGAGAGAAACAGGATGGTCCCTACGCAGTATTTT. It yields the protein CASSQERNRMVPTQYF.